Listed here is a single T cell receptor (beta chain). Its antigen remains unidentified. Possible read error: a much larger clone is one base away. The CDR3 is 16 amino acids. Germline CDR1 and CDR2: ENHRY and SYGVKD. Germline trimming cut 6 bases from V and 3 bases from J; bases unmatched to any gene: 5. This entry is derived from a study of T cells after yellow fever vaccination. Study as a whole: Preparing low-cell-number fractions relied on SMART-Seq v4 Ultra Low Input. Overall study findings and caveats: Boosting was followed by the reappearance of most primary-vaccination clones (around 95% CD4, around 90% CD8). Repertoires obtained by FACS sorting could include abundant clonotypes that entered as contaminants from the bulk population.

TCRdb re-called the 5' RACE reads through MiXCR, storing one row per CDR3 protein. Of roughly 150,000 distinct CDR3 sequences in the sample, 7% to 9% were seen once. This receptor was obtained from a man under 40 who received the YFV17D yellow fever vaccine. The sample consisted of CD4+ T cells sorted from PBMCs, taken 5 days after the yellow fever booster vaccination. The chain carries TRBV10-3 and TRBJ2-3; 14 nucleotides agree with TRBD2. CDR3 sequence reads: CAIRGLAGDCTDTQYF. CDR3 nucleotide sequence: TGTGCCATCAGGGGACTAGCGGGAGATTGTACAGATACGCAGTATTTT.